The 9 T cell receptor beta chains reported below all come from one sample, sequenced in a study of shared clonotypes between healthy human individuals. Only in-frame clones appear in the TCRdb table, and some are missing; sequencing was by immunoSEQ multiplex PCR. The sample shows 1,400,000 or so clones, approximately 98.5% of them seen only once. Sequencing was performed on naive CD4+ T cells sorted from blood. Documented subset: CD45RA+ positively selected. The receptors here all came from a man aged 25-45 years in good health.

This chain connects TRBV28 to TRBJ1-5, with D unresolved. The germline V gene encodes CDR1 MDHEN and CDR2 SYDVKM. The CDR3 consists of 17 residues. Trimming took off 0 bases at V and 0 bases at J, with 12 bases between the two ends. CDR3 loop: CASSLWSGLGSNQPQHF. The CDR3 bases are TGTGCCAGCAGTTTATGGTCCGGGCTGGGTAGCAATCAGCCCCAGCATTTT. Variable domain in full (rest from reference TRBV28 and TRBJ1-5): DVKVTQSSRYLVKRTGEKVFLECVQDMDHENMFWYRQDPGLGLRLIYFSYDVKMKEKGDIPEGYSVSREKKERFSLILESASTNQTSMYLCASSLWSGLGSNQPQHFGDGTRLSIL.

The CDR3 nucleotides are TGCGCCAGCAGCCAACCTATCGCCGAGACAGGAAGGCAGTACTTC. Its translation is CASSQPIAETGRQYF. The chain links TRBV4-1 to TRBJ2-7; the D gene is possibly TRBD1 (6 bases). The CDR3 consists of 15 residues. The germline V and J ends were trimmed by 2 bases and 9 bases, with 20 bases remaining between them. From germline, CDR1 is MGHRA and CDR2 YSYEKL.

V and J are TRBV18 and TRBJ2-2; D gene ambiguous. Per the germline V gene, CDR1 is KGHSH and CDR2 is LQKENI. The CDR3 spans 15 residues. V lost 3 bases and J lost 4, with 12 bases in between. The CDR3 DNA follows: TGTGCCAGCTCACCCACAGTGGTAGCCACCGGGGAGCTGTTTTTT. It yields the protein CASSPTVVATGELFF.

The rearrangement uses TRBV5-1 and TRBJ2-5; D gene uncertain. Trimming pared 2 bases from V and 2 bases from J, leaving 10 bases between. Per germline, CDR1 SGHRS and CDR2 YFSETQ. There are 14 residues in the CDR3. CDR3 in amino acids: CASSFTGPQETQYF. CDR3 DNA sequence: TGCGCCAGCAGCTTTACCGGGCCACAAGAGACCCAGTACTTC.

The V and J genes are TRBV5-1 and TRBJ2-1; 7 positions match TRBD2. Trimming at V came to 9 bases and at J to 6 bases, leaving 12 bases not matched to a gene. The CDR3 is made up of 14 amino acids. Germline CDR1 and CDR2: SGHRS and YFSETQ. CDR3 bases: TGCGCCACCACGGGGGGAGGGAACTTCAATGAGCAGTTCTTC. Amino acids: CATTGGGNFNEQFF.

Remarks on this clone: The same CDR3 can be traced to other DNA sequences in this sample. The genes are TRBV18 and TRBJ1-2; D gene uncertain. V was clipped by 1 base and J by 2 bases, with 5 bases between them. The germline CDR1 and CDR2 sequences are KGHSH and LQKENI. The CDR3 covers 13 residues. The CDR3 protein is CASSPLQNYGYTF. The CDR3 DNA is TGTGCCAGCTCACCACTTCAGAACTATGGCTACACCTTC.

The chain has TRBV18 and TRBJ2-7; unclear D gene. CDR3 length: 14 residues. V lost 3 bases and J lost 3, with 12 bases in between. Germline CDR1 KGHSH, CDR2 LQKENI. CDR3 sequence: CASSPSRTGYEQYF. Written as DNA, the CDR3 is TGTGCCAGCTCACCCTCGCGAACTGGCTACGAGCAGTACTTC. The entire variable domain, with the rest obtained from reference TRBV18 and TRBJ2-7, is as follows: NAGVMQNPRHLVRRRGQEARLRCSPMKGHSHVYWYRQLPEEGLKFMVYLQKENIIDESGMPKERFSAEFPKEGPSILRIQQVVRGDSAAYFCASSPSRTGYEQYFGPGTRLTVT.

Concerning this clone: The sample has other DNA sequences that encode this CDR3 too. V gene TRBV29-1 combines with J gene TRBJ1-1; possibly TRBD1 for D (5 bases). The germline V gene encodes CDR1 SQVTM and CDR2 ANQGSEA. V dropped 3 bases and J dropped 1 base, with 12 bases sitting between them. This CDR3 spans 14 amino acids. In nucleotides, the CDR3 is TGCAGCGTTGAGGTTAAGGGGCAGAACACTGAAGCTTTCTTT. Translated, it gives CSVEVKGQNTEAFF.

The rearrangement joins TRBV28 to TRBJ2-7; 12 nucleotides line up with TRBD2. The germline CDR1 and CDR2 sequences are MDHEN and SYDVKM. Trimming removed 6 bases from V and 2 bases from J; junction bases left unmatched: 5. The CDR3 has 15 residues. The CDR3 here is CASSETSGSAYEQYF. DNA of the CDR3: TGTGCCAGCAGCGAGACTAGCGGGAGTGCCTACGAGCAGTACTTC.